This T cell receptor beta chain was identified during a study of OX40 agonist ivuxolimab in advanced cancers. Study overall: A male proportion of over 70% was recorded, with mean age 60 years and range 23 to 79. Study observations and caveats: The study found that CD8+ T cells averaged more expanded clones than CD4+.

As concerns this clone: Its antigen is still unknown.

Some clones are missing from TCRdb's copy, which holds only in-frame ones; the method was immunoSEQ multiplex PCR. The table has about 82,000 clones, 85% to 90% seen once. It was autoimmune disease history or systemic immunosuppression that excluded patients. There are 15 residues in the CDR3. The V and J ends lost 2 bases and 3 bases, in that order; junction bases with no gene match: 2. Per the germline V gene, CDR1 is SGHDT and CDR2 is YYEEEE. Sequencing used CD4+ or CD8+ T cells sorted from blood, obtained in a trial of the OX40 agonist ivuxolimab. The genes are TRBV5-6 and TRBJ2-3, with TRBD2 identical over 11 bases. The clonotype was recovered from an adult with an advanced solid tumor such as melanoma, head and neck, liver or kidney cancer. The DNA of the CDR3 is TGTGCCAGCAGCTTTAGCGGGGGGGCAACAGATACGCAGTATTTT. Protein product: CASSFSGGATDTQYF.